The clone carrying this TCR beta chain was counted many times. The antigen is not known. This entry comes from a study of T cells in Graves' hyperthyroidism and ophthalmopathy. Findings of the study overall: Before onset, ophthalmopathy was predicted by the model a median roughly 6.8 months earlier.

Germline lookup yields CDR1 MNHEY and CDR2 SVGAGI. There are 14 residues in the CDR3. Trimming removed 2 bases at V and 7 bases at J, with 15 bases between. Amplified TCR beta CDR3 regions came from RNA transcripts. The TCR CDR3 was amplified in a first-round RT-PCR using the HTBI primer set. TCRdb reprocessed the multiplex PCR reads via MiXCR and lists one record per CDR3 protein. The sample contains hundreds of thousands of distinct CDR3 sequences, approximately 36% of which appear only once. The chain has TRBV6-5 and TRBJ2-7; weak D call: TRBD2 (5 bases). This clonotype was obtained from a woman in her forties with Graves' hyperthyroidism. Sequenced input: blood. CDR3 sequence: CASSYPGMAAEQYF. Here the CDR3 DNA reads TGTGCCAGCAGTTACCCCGGGATGGCGGCTGAGCAGTACTTC.